Listed below are T cell receptor beta chains from one sample, sequenced in a study of identical twins. MiXCR, applied by TCRdb to the 5' RACE reads, yields one record per CDR3 protein. This sample has approximately 890,000 distinct CDR3 sequences, with 9% to 15% found just once. This same sample was also part of a study on yellow fever vaccine responses in identical twins.

Sequences were obtained from PBMCs. Source of these receptors: a woman in her late teens or twenties in good health. CDR3s include the opening cysteine and the closing phenylalanine or tryptophan. Fields, in order: CDR3 DNA, CDR3 protein, J gene, D gene, V gene, clone size. A D gene is named only where the DNA matches it firmly. Expanded clones are given a class, and other clones once, few, many or no size at all.

DNA: TGTGCCAGCAGTTCCCGGGACGCAACTAATGAAAAACTGTTTTTT; CDR3: CASSSRDATNEKLFF; J: TRBJ1-4; D: .; V: TRBV27; size: many
DNA: TGCGCCAGCAGCGAGGGAGGAAGCACAGATACGCAGTATTTT; CDR3: CASSEGGSTDTQYF; J: TRBJ2-3; D: .; V: TRBV5-1; size: many
DNA: TGTGCCACCAGCGGGAGACTAGCGGACTCGAACACCGGGGAGCTGTTTTTT; CDR3: CATSGRLADSNTGELFF; J: TRBJ2-2; D: TRBD2; V: TRBV24-1; size: .
DNA: TGCAGTGCTATTGACAGTGGGACTAGCGGGAGGGCCTCAGATACGCAGTATTTT; CDR3: CSAIDSGTSGRASDTQYF; J: TRBJ2-3; D: TRBD2; V: TRBV20-1; size: .
DNA: TGCGCCAGCATTAGTGGCGGGGCTTACAATGAGCAGTTCTTC; CDR3: CASISGGAYNEQFF; J: TRBJ2-1; D: .; V: TRBV10-2; size: many
DNA: TGTGCCAGCAGCTCCCGGTCTACTGGCACAGATACGCAGTATTTT; CDR3: CASSSRSTGTDTQYF; J: TRBJ2-3; D: .; V: TRBV7-3; size: .
DNA: TGCAGTTTACAGGGCGACGGGGCCAACGTCCTGACTTTC; CDR3: CSLQGDGANVLTF; J: TRBJ2-6; D: .; V: TRBV20-1; size: few
DNA: TGCAGTGCTTCCGACAGGGTGCAGGGGGCCCAGTACTTC; CDR3: CSASDRVQGAQYF; J: TRBJ2-5; D: TRBD1; V: TRBV20-1; size: .
DNA: TGTGCCAGCAGCCAAGATCTGGGACAGGGAGCCTACAATGAGCAGTTCTTC; CDR3: CASSQDLGQGAYNEQFF; J: TRBJ2-1; D: TRBD1; V: TRBV3-1; size: many
DNA: TGTGCCAGCAGCTTATCTGTAGCGGGAGAGACCCAGTACTTC; CDR3: CASSLSVAGETQYF; J: TRBJ2-5; D: TRBD2; V: TRBV7-2; size: few
DNA: TGTGCCAGCAGTGGACGGACTCAGTACTTC; CDR3: CASSGRTQYF; J: TRBJ2-4; D: .; V: TRBV2; size: few
DNA: TGTGCCAGCAGCTTAGTAACTAGCGGGATAGGAGATACGCAGTATTTT; CDR3: CASSLVTSGIGDTQYF; J: TRBJ2-3; D: TRBD2; V: TRBV7-2; size: many
DNA: TGCAGCGTTGAAGATCGCAGGGGGCGAGAGACCCAGTACTTC; CDR3: CSVEDRRGRETQYF; J: TRBJ2-5; D: TRBD1; V: TRBV29-1; size: few
DNA: TGTGCCAGCAGCTTCGACACGGGAGAGCAGTACTTC; CDR3: CASSFDTGEQYF; J: TRBJ2-7; D: .; V: TRBV7-3; size: few
DNA: TGTGCCAGCAGCCTAATCGGGGGGACCGTAGCGGGGGGCCCGCCGCGTACGCAGTATTTT; CDR3: CASSLIGGTVAGGPPRTQYF; J: TRBJ2-3; D: TRBD2; V: TRBV3-1; size: .
DNA: TGTGCCAGCATCACCGACAGTGCTACCGGGGAGCTGTTTTTT; CDR3: CASITDSATGELFF; J: TRBJ2-2; D: .; V: TRBV6-1; size: many
DNA: TGTGCCACCAGCAGAGCCGGACTAGCGGGAGTGAGAGAGCAGTACTTC; CDR3: CATSRAGLAGVREQYF; J: TRBJ2-7; D: TRBD2; V: TRBV15; size: few
DNA: TGTGCCAGCAGTTTATCGAAGCGGTTTAGGGTGGGTAATTCACCCCTCCACTTT; CDR3: CASSLSKRFRVGNSPLHF; J: TRBJ1-6; D: .; V: TRBV27; size: few
DNA: TGTGCCAGCAGTGCTGGGTTGAGGAATGAGCAGTTCTTC; CDR3: CASSAGLRNEQFF; J: TRBJ2-1; D: .; V: TRBV2; size: .
DNA: TGTGCCAGCAGCTTCCCCCCCGTACAAGAGACCCAGTACTTC; CDR3: CASSFPPVQETQYF; J: TRBJ2-5; D: .; V: TRBV11-2; size: few
DNA: TGTGCCAGCAGTTTGAGGAGCCACTACGAGCAGTACTTC; CDR3: CASSLRSHYEQYF; J: TRBJ2-7; D: .; V: TRBV27; size: many
DNA: TGCGCCAGCAGGATTACGCCCGGGGCCGCTAACTATGGCTACACCTTC; CDR3: CASRITPGAANYGYTF; J: TRBJ1-2; D: .; V: TRBV5-1; size: many
DNA: TGCGCCAGTATGGGACCTGGGGCCAACGTCCTGACTTTC; CDR3: CASMGPGANVLTF; J: TRBJ2-6; D: .; V: TRBV5-1; size: .
DNA: TGCAGCTTCACTCAGGGGATCGCAGATACGCAGTATTTT; CDR3: CSFTQGIADTQYF; J: TRBJ2-3; D: .; V: TRBV29-1; size: .
DNA: TGCGCCAGTGCTTTGAGCTCCTACAATGAGCAGTTCTTC; CDR3: CASALSSYNEQFF; J: TRBJ2-1; D: .; V: TRBV5-1; size: many
DNA: TGTGCCAGCAGCTTTACCGGGACTAGCGGGAGGACCACAGATACGCAGTATTTT; CDR3: CASSFTGTSGRTTDTQYF; J: TRBJ2-3; D: TRBD2; V: TRBV11-2; size: .
DNA: TGTGCCAGCAGGGGACAGGTGCCCTTCTTC; CDR3: CASRGQVPFF; J: TRBJ2-1; D: TRBD1; V: TRBV2; size: .
DNA: TGTGCCACCAGCTCCGGGACAGGGAGGCCCGGGGAGCTGTTTTTT; CDR3: CATSSGTGRPGELFF; J: TRBJ2-2; D: TRBD1; V: TRBV15; size: few
DNA: TGTGCCAGCAGCTTTTGGCCAGGGAAAAGGGACACAGATACGCAGTATTTT; CDR3: CASSFWPGKRDTDTQYF; J: TRBJ2-3; D: .; V: TRBV7-6; size: .
DNA: TGCAGTGCTAGTATGTCCACTCTCCACACAGATACGCAGTATTTT; CDR3: CSASMSTLHTDTQYF; J: TRBJ2-3; D: .; V: TRBV20-1; size: .
DNA: TGTGCCAGCAGCCGACTAGTGGACAGCTTCTACGAGCAGTACTTC; CDR3: CASSRLVDSFYEQYF; J: TRBJ2-7; D: .; V: TRBV4-2; size: few
DNA: TGCAGTGCTCCTCCTCAACTAGCGGGGGCGAGCAATGAGCAGTTCTTC; CDR3: CSAPPQLAGASNEQFF; J: TRBJ2-1; D: TRBD2; V: TRBV20-1; size: .
DNA: TGTGCCAGCAGCTTATGGATACCAGCGAACGGGGAGCTGTTTTTT; CDR3: CASSLWIPANGELFF; J: TRBJ2-2; D: .; V: TRBV7-9; size: once
DNA: TGTGCCCGCAGTTTTATAGGGGATGAGCAGTTCTTC; CDR3: CARSFIGDEQFF; J: TRBJ2-1; D: .; V: TRBV27; size: .
DNA: TGTGCCACCAGTGAAAGCGGGACAGGGAAGACTGAAGCTTTCTTT; CDR3: CATSESGTGKTEAFF; J: TRBJ1-1; D: TRBD1; V: TRBV24-1; size: .
DNA: TGTGCCAGCAGCTTAAGAGAGACTAATACCCGGCCTTGGGAGCAGTTCTTC; CDR3: CASSLRETNTRPWEQFF; J: TRBJ2-1; D: .; V: TRBV7-8; size: few
DNA: TGCGCCAGCAGCTTAAACTCACGGGGGTCTCTCAATGAGCAGTTCTTC; CDR3: CASSLNSRGSLNEQFF; J: TRBJ2-1; D: .; V: TRBV5-1; size: many
DNA: TGTGCCAGCAGCTTAGAGATCGGAGGGAACACTGAAGCTTTCTTT; CDR3: CASSLEIGGNTEAFF; J: TRBJ1-1; D: .; V: TRBV7-2; size: .
DNA: TGTGCCAGTAGTAAAAGGGACAGGGAGGGAGATACGCAGTATTTT; CDR3: CASSKRDREGDTQYF; J: TRBJ2-3; D: TRBD1; V: TRBV19; size: .
DNA: TGCGCCAGCAGCTTGGATCAGATCTACAATGAGCAGTTCTTC; CDR3: CASSLDQIYNEQFF; J: TRBJ2-1; D: .; V: TRBV5-1; size: many
DNA: TGCGCCAGCAGCTTTGGCTACTCCGGGACAGGGGGCTTAGACTATGGCTACACCTTC; CDR3: CASSFGYSGTGGLDYGYTF; J: TRBJ1-2; D: TRBD1; V: TRBV5-1; size: few